This is a list of T cell receptor beta chains from one sample in a study of blood T cell repertoires in COVID-19. Measured with immunoSEQ multiplex PCR; TCRdb has only the in-frame clones, and not every one. Of around 620,000 clones detected, about 87% appear once; the ten largest clones hold roughly 0.25%. The sequenced material came from peripheral blood. The receptors derive from a woman younger than 30 with acute or convalescent COVID-19. CDR3s include the opening cysteine and the closing phenylalanine or tryptophan. D genes are given only for firm matches. Expanded clones are given a class, and other clones once, few, many or no size at all.

once	TRBV4-1	TRBJ1-5	TRBD1	CASSPQTGVERQPQHF	TGCGCCAGCAGCCCCCAGACAGGGGTTGAGCGTCAGCCCCAGCATTTT
-	TRBV5-1	TRBJ2-6	TRBD1	CASSLRSQGATGANVLTF	TGCGCCAGCAGCTTGAGATCCCAGGGGGCAACGGGGGCCAACGTCCTGACTTTC
-	TRBV6-5	TRBJ1-2	TRBD1	CASSYHGTGDGYTF	TGTGCCAGCAGTTACCACGGGACAGGGGATGGCTACACCTTC
-	TRBV21-1	TRBJ2-2	-	CASTPRRGGTGELFF	TGTGCCAGCACCCCCCGGCGGGGCGGCACCGGGGAGCTGTTTTTT
-	TRBV12-2	TRBJ1-2	-	CASRLSRDRVVYGYTF	TGTGCAAGTCGCCTGTCCCGGGACAGGGTTGTCTATGGCTACACCTTC
-	TRBV5-5	TRBJ2-7	-	CASSSAGLYEQYF	TGTGCCAGCAGCTCCGCGGGCCTCTACGAGCAGTACTTC
-	TRBV7-9	TRBJ1-1	-	CASSWHPGLNTEAFF	TGTGCCAGCAGCTGGCATCCAGGGTTGAACACTGAAGCTTTCTTT
-	TRBV7-9	TRBJ2-7	TRBD2	CASSLGGGSSYEQYF	TGTGCCAGCAGCTTAGGGGGAGGGAGCTCCTACGAGCAGTACTTC
once	TRBV2	TRBJ1-5	TRBD1	CASKGQVVAQHF	TGTGCCAGCAAGGGACAGGTTGTGGCCCAGCATTTT
-	TRBV6-5	TRBJ1-6	TRBD1	CASSSLTGSNSPLHF	TGTGCCAGCAGTTCCTTGACAGGGAGTAATTCACCCCTCCACTTT
few	TRBV6-1	TRBJ1-3	-	CASSEAAGTGNTIYF	TGTGCCAGCAGTGAAGCGGCGGGTACGGGAAACACCATATATTTT
-	TRBV6-2/TRBV6-3	TRBJ1-5	-	CASSLDRSNQPQHF	TGTGCCAGCAGCCTGGACAGATCCAATCAGCCCCAGCATTTT
-	TRBV13	TRBJ1-5	-	CASSLGRWQPQHF	TGTGCCAGCAGCTTAGGCCGGTGGCAGCCCCAGCATTTT
-	TRBV4-2	TRBJ2-1	TRBD2	CASRPGTSGGNEQFF	TGTGCCAGCAGACCCGGGACTAGCGGGGGCAATGAGCAGTTCTTC
-	TRBV29-1	TRBJ1-1	-	CSVGAQYTEAFF	TGCAGCGTTGGTGCCCAGTACACTGAAGCTTTCTTT
-	TRBV10-3	TRBJ1-5	TRBD1	CAISTTGGQGDQPQHF	TGTGCCATCAGTACGACAGGGGGCCAAGGGGATCAGCCCCAGCATTTT
-	TRBV18	TRBJ2-7	TRBD1	CASSPGTGSSYEQYF	TGTGCCAGCTCACCAGGGACAGGGTCTTCCTACGAGCAGTACTTC
-	TRBV6-5	TRBJ1-1	-	CASSTGTLNTEAFF	TGTGCCAGCAGTACCGGGACATTGAACACTGAAGCTTTCTTT
-	TRBV20-1	TRBJ2-1	TRBD2	CSASFRLAGWEQFF	TGCAGTGCTAGTTTTCGGCTAGCGGGGTGGGAGCAGTTCTTC
-	TRBV6-4	TRBJ2-1	TRBD1	CASSGGTASAEQFF	TGTGCCAGCAGTGGGGGGACAGCGTCTGCGGAGCAGTTCTTC
-	TRBV7-6	TRBJ2-3	TRBD2	CASSSRSSGGATDTQYF	TGTGCCAGCAGCTCCCGGTCTAGCGGGGGGGCCACAGATACGCAGTATTTT
-	TRBV7-2	TRBJ2-3	-	CASSLGGRDTQYF	TGTGCCAGCAGCTTAGGAGGGCGGGATACGCAGTATTTT
-	TRBV3-1/TRBV3-2	TRBJ1-3	TRBD1	CASSQADRAGNTIYF	TGTGCCAGCAGCCAGGCCGACAGGGCCGGAAACACCATATATTTT
-	TRBV28	TRBJ1-4	-	CASSSTGIGDEKLFF	TGTGCCAGCAGTTCCACAGGGATCGGTGATGAAAAACTGTTTTTT
once	TRBV21-1	TRBJ2-4	-	CASSKAGGPGNIQYF	TGTGCCAGCAGCAAAGCGGGGGGACCTGGGAACATTCAGTACTTC
-	TRBV3-1/TRBV3-2	TRBJ1-3	-	CASSTRGGSGNTIYF	TGTGCCAGCAGCACTCGGGGGGGTTCTGGAAACACCATATATTTT
-	TRBV12-3/TRBV12-4	TRBJ1-1	-	CASNGHNTEAFF	TGTGCCAGCAACGGACATAACACTGAAGCTTTCTTT
once	TRBV4-1	TRBJ1-4	-	CASSQAEGGGKLFF	TGCGCCAGCAGCCAAGCGGAGGGTGGGGGAAAACTGTTTTTT
-	TRBV11-2	TRBJ2-1	-	CASSLARGPPSSYNEQFF	TGTGCCAGCAGCTTAGCCAGGGGACCACCCAGCTCCTACAATGAGCAGTTCTTC
once	TRBV3-1/TRBV3-2	TRBJ2-2	TRBD2	CASSQDAGGPDTGELFF	TGTGCCAGCAGCCAAGACGCGGGGGGGCCTGACACCGGGGAGCTGTTTTTT